The present entry profiles one T cell receptor beta chain with its context. Its specificity is not known. Sequence at one end of the junction differs from germline and may be a read error. These data come from a study of tumor and adjacent non-tumor tissue in lung cancer. Study at large: Patients comprised about a dozen adenocarcinoma, a couple of squamous cell carcinoma and 1 small cell lung cancer. Patients were aged 31 to 76, nine to eleven men and about 5 women, stage I to III. Study outcomes and limitations: Compared with tumor, normal lung showed significantly lower TCR diversity.

The CDR3 length is 15 residues. Germline V gives CDR1 SGHNT, CDR2 YENEEA. Three rounds of nested PCR, following a modified ARM-PCR protocol, produced the TCRbeta library. TCRdb reprocessed the multiplex PCR reads via MiXCR and lists one record per CDR3 protein. Of about 76,000 distinct CDR3 sequences in the sample, roughly 80% are singletons; the top ten hold about 54%. RNA was extracted from bulk tissue without any cell sorting. This non-tumor lung sample came from over 3 cm beyond the tumor edge. The TCR was taken from a man in his 60s with non-small cell lung cancer. Specimen: distant non-tumor lung tissue. The chain has TRBV11-3 and TRBJ2-5, with 10 positions matching TRBD1. CDR3 nucleotide sequence: TGTGCCGGCAGTTTAGGGACAGGGGTGCCAGAGACCCAGTACTTC. This sequence encodes CAGSLGTGVPETQYF. The full variable domain, completed using reference TRBV11-3 and TRBJ2-5, is EAGVVQSPRYKIIEKKQPVAFWCNPISGHNTLYWYLQNLGQGPELLIRYENEEAVDDSQLPKDRFSAERLKGVDSTLKIQPAELGDSAVYLCAGSLGTGVPETQYFGPGTRLLVL.